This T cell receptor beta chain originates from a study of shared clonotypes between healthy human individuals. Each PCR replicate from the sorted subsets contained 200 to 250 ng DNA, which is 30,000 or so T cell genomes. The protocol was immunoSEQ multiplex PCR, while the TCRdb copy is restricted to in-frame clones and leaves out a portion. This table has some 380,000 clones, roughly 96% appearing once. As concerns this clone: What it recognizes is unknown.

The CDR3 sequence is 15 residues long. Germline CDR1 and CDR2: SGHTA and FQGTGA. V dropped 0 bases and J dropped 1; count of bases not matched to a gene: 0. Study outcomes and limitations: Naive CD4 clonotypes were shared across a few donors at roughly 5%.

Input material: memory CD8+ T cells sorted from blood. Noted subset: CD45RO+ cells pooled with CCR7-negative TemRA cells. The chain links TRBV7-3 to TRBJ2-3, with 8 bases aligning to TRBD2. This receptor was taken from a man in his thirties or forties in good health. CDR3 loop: CASSLTTSGTDTQYF. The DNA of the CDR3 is TGTGCCAGCAGCTTAACGACTAGCGGCACAGATACGCAGTATTTT.